One and the same sample provided the 21 T cell receptor beta chains below, sequenced in a study of CD8 T cells in ankylosing spondylitis. Study observations and caveats: What appeared characteristic of ankylosing spondylitis blood was a TCR beta motif of under 10 highly homologous variants.

The antigens of these receptors remain unknown. TCRdb reanalysed the 5' RACE reads using MiXCR and keeps one entry per CDR3 protein. The sample records fewer than 750,000 distinct CDR3 sequences, 15% to 20% being singletons. The sequencing input was blood, either unsorted or a sorted T cell fraction (not recorded which). All receptors derive from a male donor with ankylosing spondylitis.

The chain employs TRBV12-3 or TRBV12-4 and TRBJ2-5; D remains unclear. The CDR3 is 14 residues long. With 5 bases removed from V and 7 bases from J, the gap between germline ends came to 17 bases. The CDR3, as DNA: TGTGCCAGCAGTCCCCCTGAACACCCGATGACCCAGTACTTC. Amino acid sequence: CASSPPEHPMTQYF.

Concerning this clonotype itself: Because the CDR3's place on the DNA is in doubt, the DNA is left out and the CDR3 is given as listed by TCRdb. The genes are TRBV21-1 and TRBJ1-1. TRBV21-1 is shown as a pseudogene. Both ends counted, the CDR3 spans 15 residues. CDR3: CASSKVATGSTEAFF.

The chain recombines TRBV5-1 with TRBJ2-2, with D possibly being TRBD1 (8 bases). Trimming took off 5 bases at V and 4 bases at J, with 18 bases between the two ends. The CDR3 extends over 16 amino acids. Germline CDR1 reads SGHRS; CDR2 reads YFSETQ. The chain's CDR3 is CASRPGGQAGTGELFF. For the CDR3, the DNA is TGCGCCAGCAGACCGGGGGGACAGGCGGGCACCGGGGAGCTGTTTTTT.

This chain uses TRBV7-9 with TRBJ1-1; perhaps TRBD1 as D (6 bases). This CDR3 is built from 12 residues. Per the germline V gene, CDR1 is SEHNR and CDR2 is FQNEAQ (reference sequence). Trimming shortened V by 5 bases and J by 7 bases, and 11 bases separated the two germline ends. Written as DNA, the CDR3 is TGTGCCAGCAGCCATGGGGGGCTTGAAGCTTTCTTT. Its translation is CASSHGGLEAFF.

CDR3 residues: CASSLVTGEKLFF. The DNA for the CDR3 is TGTGCCAGCAGTTTAGTTACGGGGGAAAAACTGTTTTTT. The J gene is TRBJ1-4, the V gene TRBV12-3 or TRBV12-4; unclear D gene. The CDR3 is 13 residues long. V lost 1 base, J lost 8 bases, and 8 bases lay in between.

V usage is TRBV19 and J usage is TRBJ2-2, with D uncertain. Trimming stripped 3 bases from V and 5 bases from J, with 7 bases between. Germline V lookup: CDR1 LNHDA, CDR2 SQIVND (reference sequence). The CDR3 has 13 residues. CDR3 nucleotides: TGTGCCAGTAGTATTGGCAGGACCGGGGAGCTGTTTTTT. Protein sequence: CASSIGRTGELFF.

V is TRBV6-6 and J is TRBJ1-6, with D perhaps TRBD1 (5 bases). Between the trimmed V and J ends, which lost 7 bases and 5 bases, there was a span of 9 bases. This CDR3 is built from 13 residues. Germline CDR1 and CDR2: MNHNY and SVGAGI (reference sequence). The CDR3, as DNA: TGTGCCAGCAAGGGACCTAATAATTCACCCCTCCACTTT. Protein product: CASKGPNNSPLHF.

This clonotype was observed a few times. The chain joins TRBV7-2 to TRBJ2-1; D remains ambiguous. The CDR3 spans 12 residues. V was cut by 4 bases and J by 8 bases, with 9 bases left in between. Germline CDR1 reads SGHTA; CDR2 reads FQGNSA. In DNA, the CDR3 is TGTGCCAGCAGCTGGAGTAGACATGAGCAGTTCTTC. Translated, it gives CASSWSRHEQFF. The complete variable domain, with remaining parts taken from reference TRBV7-2 and TRBJ2-1, reads GAGVSQSPSNKVTEKGKDVELRCDPISGHTALYWYRQSLGQGLEFLIYFQGNSAPDKSGLPSDRFSAERTGGSVSTLTIQRTQQEDSAVYLCASSWSRHEQFFGPGTRLTVL.

This clonotype was detected many times. V usage is TRBV7-2 and J usage is TRBJ1-3, with 10 nucleotides matching TRBD1. The CDR3 has 15 residues. Per germline, CDR1 SGHTA and CDR2 FQGNSA. V trimming: 1 base; J trimming: 5 bases; junction bases outside the gene matches: 2. The CDR3 coding sequence is TGTGCCAGCAGCTTAGGGGGACAGGGGAGAAACACCATATATTTT. It specifies CASSLGGQGRNTIYF.

The V gene is TRBV4-1, the J gene TRBJ2-1; 8 bases are shared with TRBD2. This CDR3 region has 17 residues. The ends lost 3 bases at V and 1 base at J; junction bases unmatched: 8. Germline V lookup: CDR1 MGHRA, CDR2 YSYEKL. The CDR3 DNA is TGCGCCAGCAGCCAGCTTCCCGGGACTAGGTCCTACAATGAGCAGTTCTTC. It is translated as CASSQLPGTRSYNEQFF.

This clonotype was counted between two and nine times. This chain connects TRBV12-3 or TRBV12-4 to TRBJ1-1, with D maybe TRBD1 (6 bases). There are 14 residues in the CDR3. V lost 5 bases and J 3 bases, leaving 13 bases between the germline ends. CDR3 coding DNA: TGTGCCAGCAGTCCTGGGAAGGGGGACACTGAAGCTTTCTTT. The encoded protein is CASSPGKGDTEAFF.

This clonotype has a handful of counts. This chain uses TRBV11-2 with TRBJ2-2, with 9 bases that match TRBD1. This CDR3 region has 15 residues. From germline, CDR1 is SGHAT and CDR2 FQNNGV. Losses at the gene ends were 0 bases for V and 6 bases for J; bases not matched to a gene: 2. Here the CDR3 DNA reads TGTGCCAGCAGCTTAGATGGGACAGGGTCCGGGGAGCTGTTTTTT. This translates into CASSLDGTGSGELFF.

This clonotype was counted a few times. The chain employs TRBV10-3 and TRBJ1-1; 7 bases align to TRBD1. The CDR3 loop spans 15 amino acids. Germline V gene sequence: CDR1 ENHRY, CDR2 SYGVKD. Trimming took 2 bases from V and 0 from J; bases not matched to a gene: 3. CDR3 DNA sequence: TGTGCCATCAGTGAGGGGACAGTAATGAACACTGAAGCTTTCTTT. The encoded protein is CAISEGTVMNTEAFF.

V gene TRBV6-1 combines with J gene TRBJ2-4; D uncertain. This CDR3 spans 13 amino acids. CDR1 is MNHNS, CDR2 SASEGT, per germline. V lost 2 bases, J lost 0 bases, and 2 bases lay in between. The CDR3 nucleotides read TGTGCCAGCAGTGAAATAGCCAAAAACATTCAGTACTTC. Its protein is CASSEIAKNIQYF.

The J gene is TRBJ1-1, the V gene TRBV15, with D unclear. This CDR3 has 15 residues. Germline V gene data show CDR1 as LNHNV and CDR2 as YYDKDF (reference sequence). The V end was cut by 5 bases, the J end by 1 base, with 14 bases between. The CDR3, as DNA: TGTGCCACCAGCGGTAGACAACATCGGAACACTGAAGCTTTCTTT. Amino acid sequence: CATSGRQHRNTEAFF. Full variable domain (missing parts from reference TRBV15 and TRBJ1-1): DAMVIQNPRYQVTQFGKPVTLSCSQTLNHNVMYWYQQKSSQAPKLLFHYYDKDFNNEADTPDNFQSRRPNTSFCFLDIRSPGLGDTAMYLCATSGRQHRNTEAFFGQGTRLTVV.

This chain links TRBV14 with TRBJ2-5, with 11 positions matching TRBD2. V was pared by 1 base and J by 5 bases, with 9 bases of the junction left unmatched. CDR1 is SGHDN and CDR2 is FVKESK in the germline V gene. CDR3 length equals 17 residues. CDR3 bases: TGTGCCAGCAGCCAAGTCCTACTAGCGGGAGCGGGTGAGACCCAGTACTTC. This encodes CASSQVLLAGAGETQYF.

This clonotype has only a few counts. V usage is TRBV15 and J usage is TRBJ1-5; D call uncertain. CDR1 and CDR2 from the germline V gene are LNHNV and YYDKDF (reference sequence). The CDR3 sequence is 19 residues long. V was clipped by 4 bases and J by 0 bases, with 22 bases between them. CDR3 protein: CATSILLRAQAHSNQPQHF. CDR3 DNA sequence: TGTGCCACCAGCATCCTATTGAGGGCACAAGCCCATAGCAATCAGCCCCAGCATTTT.

The CDR3, as DNA: TGCGCCAGCAGCTTAGGGCAAGCGGTGAGCTCCTACAATGAGCAGTTCTTC. Protein product: CASSLGQAVSSYNEQFF. The rearrangement joins TRBV5-1 to TRBJ2-1, with TRBD2 as a possible D gene (5 bases). V lost 2 bases and J lost 0, with 15 bases in between. Germline loops: CDR1 SGHRS, CDR2 YFSETQ. This CDR3 has 17 residues.

This clonotype was detected many times. V and J are TRBV12-3 or TRBV12-4 and TRBJ1-5, with D perhaps matching TRBD1 (6 bases). Trimming took off 11 bases at V and 6 bases at J, with 20 bases between the two ends. This CDR3 is 14 amino acids long. The CDR3 protein is CAYSRGRGCQPQHF. The CDR3 bases are TGTGCCTACAGTCGGGGCAGGGGTTGTCAGCCCCAGCATTTT.

The rearrangement links TRBV29-1 to TRBJ2-5, with D perhaps being TRBD1 or TRBD2 (5 bases each). Deletions cut 7 bases from V and 5 bases from J, with 17 bases between. The length of the CDR3 is 13 residues. The V gene's germline CDR1 is SQVTM and CDR2 ANQGSEA. The CDR3 bases are TGCAGCGCCCGGCGAGGGGCGACTGAGACCCAGTACTTC. It yields the protein CSARRGATETQYF.

This clonotype was seen a handful of times. The chain employs TRBV7-9 and TRBJ2-1; 9 bases are a match to TRBD2. Per germline, CDR1 SEHNR and CDR2 FQNEAQ (reference sequence). V gave up 4 bases and J gave up 13 bases; unmatched junction bases: 5. The CDR3 totals 12 residues. DNA for the CDR3: TGTGCCAGCAGCTCAACAGCGGGGGGCCAGTTCTTC. It encodes CASSSTAGGQFF.